This T cell receptor beta chain was retrieved from a study of blood T cell repertoires in COVID-19. The wider study: T cells, B-cell-depleted T cells, or PBMCs provided the cDNA or gDNA that served as material.

The CDR3 spans 14 residues. Germline V CDR1 and CDR2: LGHNA, YSLEER. The V end lost 1 base, the J end lost 14 bases, and 15 bases lay between the germline ends. The study recruited people aged 18 to 89 years across about 25 US areas. This clone was seen many times. The repertoire was sequenced with immunoSEQ multiplex PCR; TCRdb's copy has only in-frame clones and lacks some. The sample includes 180,000 or so clones, around 88% of them seen just once. This sequence was found in a man in his forties or fifties with acute COVID-19. Sequencing was done on a sample of PBMCs or T cells enriched from blood (not recorded which). The V call is TRBV4-3, the J call TRBJ1-6; a weak D match, TRBD1 (5 bases). The CDR3 coding sequence is TGCGCCAGCAGCCAAGGGGGGGAGCCTGGGGCCCTCCACTTT. As protein: CASSQGGEPGALHF.